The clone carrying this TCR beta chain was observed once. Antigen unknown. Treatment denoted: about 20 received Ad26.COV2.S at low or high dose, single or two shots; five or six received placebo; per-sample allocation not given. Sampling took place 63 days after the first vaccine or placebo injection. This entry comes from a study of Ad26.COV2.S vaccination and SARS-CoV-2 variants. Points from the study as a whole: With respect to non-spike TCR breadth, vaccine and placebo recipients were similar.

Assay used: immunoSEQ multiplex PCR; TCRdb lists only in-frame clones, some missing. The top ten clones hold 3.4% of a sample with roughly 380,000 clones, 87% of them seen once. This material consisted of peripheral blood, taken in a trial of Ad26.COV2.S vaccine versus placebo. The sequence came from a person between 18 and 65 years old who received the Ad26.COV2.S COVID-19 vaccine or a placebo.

CDR3 nucleotides: TGTGCCAGCAGCCAAGAGACACCCACCTACGAGCAGTACTTC. Amino acid sequence: CASSQETPTYEQYF. V is TRBV3-1 (or the pseudogene TRBV3-2) and J is TRBJ2-7; no firm D call. Trimming cost V 0 bases and J 2 bases, with 8 bases left between them. CDR1 and CDR2 (germline): LGHDT, YNNKEL (reference sequence). The CDR3 loop spans 14 amino acids.